Presented here are 20 T cell receptor beta chains from one specimen sequenced in a study of human thymus T cells. Generated by immunoSEQ multiplex PCR, the TCRdb table keeps only in-frame clones and is missing some. Of 46,000 or so clones in the sample, more than 85% were seen once. Sequenced sample: blood. Receptors originate from a girl in the first two years of life with a congenital heart defect but otherwise immunologically healthy.

The V and J genes are TRBV5-1 and TRBJ1-2, with 11 bases lining up with TRBD1. After removal of 4 bases from V and 6 bases from J, the junction contained 8 bases not matched to a gene. CDR1 and CDR2 from the germline V gene are SGHRS and YFSETQ. This CDR3 has 15 amino acids. The CDR3 loop reads CASSRPGTGGDGYTF. The CDR3 nucleotides are TGCGCCAGCAGCCGACCCGGGACAGGGGGAGATGGCTACACCTTC.

J is TRBJ1-5 and V is TRBV6-1; D is uncertain. CDR3 size: 14 residues. V lost 7 bases and J 10 bases, leaving 20 bases between the germline ends. Germline assignment: CDR1 MNHNS and CDR2 SASEGT. The CDR3 spells CASKDRLAFSPQHF. CDR3 DNA: TGTGCCAGCAAAGACCGGCTGGCATTTAGTCCCCAGCATTTT.

The rearrangement uses TRBV10-1 and TRBJ1-1; maybe TRBD1 (5 bases). The CDR3 is 15 amino acids. Trimming removed 0 bases at V and 7 bases at J, with 15 bases between. CDR1 is WNHNN and CDR2 is SYGVQD in the germline V gene (reference sequence). The CDR3 region is CASSESNIGAGEAFF. CDR3 nucleotide sequence: TGCGCCAGCAGTGAGTCGAATATAGGGGCCGGTGAAGCTTTCTTT.

The rearrangement links TRBV21-1 to TRBJ2-7; the table's D gene call, TRBD1, was not cross checked with the DNA. TRBV21-1 constitutes a pseudogene. This CDR3 has 15 amino acids. DNA for the CDR3: TGTGCCAGCAGCAAAGAGGGACAGGGGGCGAGGGAGCAGTACTTC. Its protein product is CASSKEGQGAREQYF.

The J gene is TRBJ2-1, the V gene TRBV5-5; 11 nucleotides align to TRBD2. CDR1 and CDR2 (germline): SGHKS, YYEKEE (reference sequence). This CDR3 comprises 16 residues. The V and J ends lost 2 bases and 3 bases, in that order; junction bases with no gene match: 4. The CDR3 region is CASSFVGLAVYNEQFF. Written as DNA, the CDR3 is TGTGCCAGCAGCTTTGTGGGACTAGCGGTCTACAATGAGCAGTTCTTC.

This sequence joins TRBV7-9 and TRBJ1-1, with a tentative D call TRBD1 (6 bases). Germline CDR1 reads SEHNR; CDR2 reads FQNEAQ (reference sequence). V gave up 3 bases and J gave up 5 bases, with 13 bases separating them. The CDR3 sequence is 14 residues long. CDR3 nucleotide sequence: TGTGCCAGCAGCTTCGGGACATTGGGGACTGAAGCTTTCTTT. Amino acids: CASSFGTLGTEAFF.

The V and J genes are TRBV7-2 and TRBJ2-3, with a weak D call TRBD2 (6 bases). Trimming took off 1 base at V and 3 bases at J, with 11 bases between the two ends. Germline CDR1 and CDR2: SGHTA and FQGNSA. There are 15 residues in the CDR3. This CDR3 reads CASSLVGLRTDTQYF. CDR3 in DNA: TGTGCCAGCAGCTTAGTGGGACTTCGAACAGATACGCAGTATTTT.

This clone was found a few times. This chain joins TRBV30 and TRBJ1-3; tentatively, D is TRBD1 (5 bases). The CDR3 is made up of 12 amino acids. Germline V lookup: CDR1 GTSNPN, CDR2 SVGIG (reference sequence). Between the trimmed V and J ends, which lost 3 bases and 4 bases, there was a span of 7 bases. The DNA of the CDR3 is TGTGCCTGGAGCGGGGGAGGAAACACCATATATTTT. It is translated as CAWSGGGNTIYF. The full variable domain, rest sourced from reference TRBV30 and TRBJ1-3, is SQTIHQWPATLVQPVGSPLSLECTVEGTSNPNLYWYRQAAGRGLQLLFYSVGIGQISSEVPQNLSASRPQDRQFILSSKKLLLSDSGFYLCAWSGGGNTIYFGEGSWLTVV.

V gene TRBV5-1 combines with J gene TRBJ2-3; TRBD1 is a possible D gene (5 bases). The CDR3 sequence is 14 residues long. With 4 bases removed from V and 2 bases from J, the gap between germline ends came to 11 bases. Germline values: CDR1 SGHRS, CDR2 YFSETQ. In nucleotides, the CDR3 is TGCGCCAGCAGCGCTCGACAGTCCACAGATACGCAGTATTTT. This sequence encodes CASSARQSTDTQYF.

The gene calls are TRBV5-4 and TRBJ2-1; 11 bases agree with TRBD2. Germline trimming cut 4 bases from V and 6 bases from J; bases unmatched to any gene: 6. Germline CDR1 SGHNT, CDR2 YYREEE (reference sequence). This CDR3 contains 15 residues. The CDR3, as DNA: TGTGCCAGCAGCGTGACTAGCGGGAAAATCAATGAGCAGTTCTTC. It specifies CASSVTSGKINEQFF.

This clone has a single count. J is TRBJ1-4 and V is TRBV29-1; a possible D gene is TRBD1 (6 bases). This CDR3 has 15 residues. Germline V CDR1 and CDR2: SQVTM, ANQGSEA. V was pared by 0 bases and J by 11 bases, with 19 bases between. CDR3 sequence reads: CSVEDPTAPRGKLFF. The CDR3 DNA is TGCAGCGTTGAAGACCCGACCGCCCCGAGGGGGAAACTGTTTTTT.

This clone was counted between two and nine times. The rearrangement joins TRBV2 to TRBJ1-2; possible D gene TRBD1, 5 bases. Germline CDR1 reads SNHLY; CDR2 reads FYNNEI. The CDR3 has 14 amino acids. The V end lost 4 bases, the J end lost 6 bases, and 15 bases lay between the germline ends. The CDR3, as DNA: TGTGCCAGCAGTGCATTGGGGCGAGAGGATGGCTACACCTTC. As protein: CASSALGREDGYTF.

The chain joins TRBV15 to TRBJ2-1, with a weak D call TRBD2 (5 bases). The V gene's germline CDR1 is LNHNV and CDR2 YYDKDF (reference sequence). With 0 bases removed from V and 9 bases from J, the gap between germline ends came to 18 bases. This CDR3 is built from 16 residues. Here the CDR3 reads CATSRDPPTGFSEQFF. The CDR3 DNA is TGTGCCACCAGCAGAGATCCTCCAACGGGATTTTCTGAGCAGTTCTTC.

V gene TRBV2 combines with J gene TRBJ2-7; D is ambiguous. The V and J ends lost 3 bases and 0 bases respectively, with 3 bases between them. This CDR3 has 12 residues. CDR1 and CDR2 from the germline V gene are SNHLY and FYNNEI. The DNA of the CDR3 is TGTGCCAGCAGTGACAGCTCCTACGAGCAGTACTTC. As protein: CASSDSSYEQYF.

The chain joins TRBV5-8 to TRBJ1-1, with D maybe TRBD1 (6 bases). CDR1 SGHTS and CDR2 YDEGEE come from the germline V gene. The CDR3 totals 13 residues. The V end was cut by 4 bases, the J end by 7 bases, with 14 bases between. This chain's CDR3 is CASSAGTPYEAFF. Written as DNA, the CDR3 is TGTGCCAGCAGCGCGGGGACACCCTATGAAGCTTTCTTT.

The rearrangement uses TRBV6-6 and TRBJ2-1; 11 bases line up with TRBD1. V was clipped by 7 bases and J by 6 bases; unmatched bases: 8. Germline loops: CDR1 MNHNY, CDR2 SVGAGI (reference sequence). The CDR3 totals 15 residues. The CDR3 DNA reads as TGTGCCAGCATTCCCCACGGACAGGGGGCCAATGAGCAGTTCTTC. Translated, it gives CASIPHGQGANEQFF.

The rearrangement uses TRBV5-1 and TRBJ2-3; 10 bases map to TRBD2. CDR1 is SGHRS and CDR2 is YFSETQ in the germline V gene. The CDR3 loop spans 14 amino acids. Unmatched junction bases numbered 5, after V lost 4 bases and J lost 6 bases. The DNA for the CDR3 is TGCGCCAGCAGCCTCAGCGGGAGGGGGGATACGCAGTATTTT. Its protein is CASSLSGRGDTQYF.

The chain combines TRBV27 with TRBJ2-7, with D possibly matching TRBD1 (6 bases). The CDR3 covers 15 residues. The germline V gene encodes CDR1 MNHEY and CDR2 SMNVEV (reference sequence). With 4 bases removed from V and 3 bases from J, the gap between germline ends came to 16 bases. The CDR3 is CASSSRSGDLYEQYF. The CDR3 DNA is TGTGCCAGCAGTTCCCGCTCAGGGGACCTCTACGAGCAGTACTTC.

This chain links TRBV14 with TRBJ1-1; no clear D. The germline CDR1 and CDR2 sequences are SGHDN and FVKESK. The V end lost 4 bases, the J end lost 4 bases, and 10 bases lay between the germline ends. CDR3 size: 13 residues. CDR3 sequence: CASSPWVGTEAFF. The DNA of the CDR3 is TGTGCCAGCAGCCCGTGGGTCGGCACTGAAGCTTTCTTT.

The sample holds one count of this clone. The V and J genes are TRBV5-6 and TRBJ2-1, with TRBD2 matching over 8 bases. In germline, CDR1 is SGHDT, CDR2 YYEEEE. This CDR3 is built from 15 residues. Trimming removed 0 bases from V and 10 bases from J; junction bases left unmatched: 9. CDR3 protein: CASSLVSLAGKEQFF. The CDR3 DNA reads as TGTGCCAGCAGCTTGGTTAGCCTAGCGGGCAAGGAGCAGTTCTTC.